The present TCR beta chain was sequenced within a study of naive and memory T cell subsets. Treatment specified: skin biopsy from PPD injection site in Mantoux-positive individual. The library had UMIs added by 3' ligation of an oligonucleotide to TCR cDNA. Cells were not sorted; total RNA input targeted 1 to 1000 ng. The CDR3 contains 16 residues. With 5 bases clipped from V and 0 bases from J, the junction kept 6 bases outside the gene matches. CDR1 is SGHVS and CDR2 is FNYEAQ in the germline V gene. Four PCR rounds used nested alpha and beta constant region primers plus the SP2 primer. TCRdb passed the UMI-ligation and nested PCR reads through MiXCR, listing each CDR3 protein once. Counted here are roughly 36,000 distinct CDR3 sequences, about 11% occurring once; the ten biggest clones make up approximately 4.1%.

This TCR came from an adult in good health. The chain has TRBV7-6 and TRBJ2-3; 9 nucleotides line up with TRBD2. The material sequenced was skin, taken from a tuberculin skin test site. The CDR3 is CASSAAAGGSTDTQYF. The CDR3 region has the DNA TGTGCCAGCAGCGCCGCGGCGGGGGGGAGCACAGATACGCAGTATTTT.